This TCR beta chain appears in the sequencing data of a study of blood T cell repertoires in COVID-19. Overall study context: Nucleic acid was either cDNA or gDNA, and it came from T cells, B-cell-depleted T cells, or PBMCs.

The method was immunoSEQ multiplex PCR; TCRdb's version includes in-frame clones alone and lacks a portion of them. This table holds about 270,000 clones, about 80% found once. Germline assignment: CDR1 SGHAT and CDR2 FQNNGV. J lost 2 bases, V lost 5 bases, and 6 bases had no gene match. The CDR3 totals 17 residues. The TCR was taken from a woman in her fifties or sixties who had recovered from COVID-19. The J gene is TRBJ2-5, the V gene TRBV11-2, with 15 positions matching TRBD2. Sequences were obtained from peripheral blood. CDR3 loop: CASSLGTSGGRQETQYF. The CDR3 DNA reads TGTGCCAGCAGCCTCGGGACTAGCGGGGGGCGACAAGAGACCCAGTACTTC.